Listed below are T cell receptor beta chains from one sample, sequenced in a study of CD4 T cells in relation to SARS-CoV-2 and coronaviruses. Antigen specificity for these receptors is unknown. Sequencing used immunoSEQ multiplex PCR; TCRdb keeps in-frame clones, though not all of them. The sample records roughly 29,000 clones, 78% being singletons. Material: CD4+ T cells from PBMCs, cultured in vitro. Every receptor here comes from a human donor in good health. Both conserved end residues are part of each CDR3.

V gene	J gene	CDR3 protein
TRBV4-3	TRBJ2-6	CASSQSHARGSSGANVLTF
TRBV25-1	TRBJ1-1	CASSGRTGARREAFF
TRBV19	TRBJ1-5	CASSIVGVDNQPQHF
TRBV6-2/TRBV6-3	TRBJ2-3	CASSHLTDTQYF
TRBV14	TRBJ1-2	CASSQLQGHGYTF
TRBV27	TRBJ2-3	CASSPIVVPVADTQYF
TRBV3-1/TRBV3-2	TRBJ1-1	CASSQVVNTEAFF
TRBV19	TRBJ2-7	CASSGQAEYGQYF
TRBV21-1	TRBJ2-2	CASSKGQGTGELFF
TRBV30	TRBJ1-4	CAWSDLKEKLFF
TRBV4-3	TRBJ1-3	CASSQTQDFSGNTIYF
TRBV7-6	TRBJ1-1	CASSLGSYSEAFF
TRBV18	TRBJ2-5	CASSPQSRGETQYF
TRBV12-3/TRBV12-4	TRBJ1-1	CASSDRVTEAFF
TRBV5-6	TRBJ1-4	CASSFSINEKLFF
TRBV11-3	TRBJ2-5	CASSLGSAGQETQYF
TRBV29-1	TRBJ1-6	CSVGQAGNSPLHF
TRBV2	TRBJ1-2	CASSTDRGDHYGYTF
TRBV7-7	TRBJ2-2	CASSFRVTGELFF
TRBV6-6	TRBJ1-6	CASSYGGQGRSPLHF
TRBV5-1	TRBJ2-1	CASSLASSGGYNEQFF
TRBV7-9	TRBJ1-1	CASSPIPQNTEAFF
TRBV11-2	TRBJ1-5	CASSPGNQPQHF
TRBV19	TRBJ2-3	CASSTKEGTDTQYF
TRBV2	TRBJ2-1	CASNSGKNEQFF
TRBV9	TRBJ1-1	CASSVSTGGTTEAFF
TRBV13	TRBJ2-4	CASSHRGLGDSLNIQYF
TRBV19	TRBJ1-3	CASAKGAGGNTIYF
TRBV7-8	TRBJ2-7	CASSSEGEQYF
TRBV6-6	TRBJ2-6	CASSPRTRQESTASPGANVLTF
TRBV10-2	TRBJ1-5	CASSAQGGQPQHF
TRBV18	TRBJ2-1	CASSPRGSLDNEQFF
TRBV4-2	TRBJ2-4	CASSQGGVNIQYF
TRBV7-8	TRBJ1-1	CASSLADNTEAFF
TRBV4-2	TRBJ2-6	CASSQEGTDTSGANVLTF
TRBV19	TRBJ1-5	CASSIVTESQPQHF
TRBV6-5	TRBJ1-2	CASRAANYGYTF
TRBV4-1	TRBJ2-1	CASSPPRGTSGRIGDDEQFF
TRBV2	TRBJ1-2	CASRGPGQGSHYGYTF
TRBV13	TRBJ2-5	CASSLGGAGVQETQYF
TRBV7-2	TRBJ2-5	CASSSRGSRETQYF
TRBV30	TRBJ2-5	CAWSRLGVQETQYF
TRBV19	TRBJ2-2	CASRGTGATRTGELFF
TRBV3-1/TRBV3-2	TRBJ1-1	CASSPRESSTEAFF
TRBV4-3	TRBJ1-1	CASSQEVREGTEAFF
TRBV4-1	TRBJ2-3	CASSQSELLLDDTQYF
TRBV27	TRBJ2-7	CASSSTSWGSTYEQYF
TRBV10-2	TRBJ2-3	CASLLAGTLTDTQYF
TRBV4-1	TRBJ2-7	CASSQDRTSGNLYEQYF
TRBV4-2	TRBJ1-4	CASSAGTGRPEKLFF